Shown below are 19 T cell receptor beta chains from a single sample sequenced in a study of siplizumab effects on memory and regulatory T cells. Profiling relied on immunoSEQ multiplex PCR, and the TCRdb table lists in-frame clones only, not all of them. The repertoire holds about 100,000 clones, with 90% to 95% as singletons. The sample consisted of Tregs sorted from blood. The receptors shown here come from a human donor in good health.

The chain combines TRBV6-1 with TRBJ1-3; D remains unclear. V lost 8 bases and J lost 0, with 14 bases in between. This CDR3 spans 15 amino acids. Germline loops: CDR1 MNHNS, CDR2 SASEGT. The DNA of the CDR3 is TGTGCCAGCTCTACGGGAGTACTCTCTGGAAACACCATATATTTT. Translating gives CASSTGVLSGNTIYF.

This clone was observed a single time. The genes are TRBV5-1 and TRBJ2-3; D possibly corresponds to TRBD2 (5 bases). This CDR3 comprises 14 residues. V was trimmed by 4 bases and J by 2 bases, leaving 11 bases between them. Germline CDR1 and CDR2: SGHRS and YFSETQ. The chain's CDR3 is CASSRLTDTDTQYF. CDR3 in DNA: TGCGCCAGCAGCAGACTAACAGACACAGATACGCAGTATTTT.

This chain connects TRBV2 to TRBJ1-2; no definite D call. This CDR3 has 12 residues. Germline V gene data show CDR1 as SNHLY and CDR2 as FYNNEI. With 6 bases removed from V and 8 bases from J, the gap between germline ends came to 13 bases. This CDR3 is CASRTRPSGYTF. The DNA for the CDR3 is TGTGCCAGCAGGACAAGGCCCTCAGGCTACACCTTC.

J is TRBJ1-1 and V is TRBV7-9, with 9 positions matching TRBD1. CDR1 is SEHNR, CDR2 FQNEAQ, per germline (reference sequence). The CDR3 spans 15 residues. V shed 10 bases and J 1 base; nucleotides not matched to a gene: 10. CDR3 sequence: CAIRGTGNQNTEAFF. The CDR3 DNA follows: TGTGCCATCCGAGGGACAGGGAATCAGAACACTGAAGCTTTCTTT.

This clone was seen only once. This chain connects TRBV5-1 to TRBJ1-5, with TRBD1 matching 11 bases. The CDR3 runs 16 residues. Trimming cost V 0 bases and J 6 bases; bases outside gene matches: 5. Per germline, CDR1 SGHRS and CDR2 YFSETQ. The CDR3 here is CASSLGDRGFGQPQHF. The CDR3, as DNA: TGCGCCAGCAGCTTGGGGGACAGGGGGTTTGGTCAGCCCCAGCATTTT.

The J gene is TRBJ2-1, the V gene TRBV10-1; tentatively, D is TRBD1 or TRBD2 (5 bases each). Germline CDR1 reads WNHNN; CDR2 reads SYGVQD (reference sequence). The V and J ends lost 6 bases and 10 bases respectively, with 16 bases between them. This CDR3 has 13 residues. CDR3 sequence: CASSSGPLVEQFF. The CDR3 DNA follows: TGCGCCAGCAGCTCGGGACCCTTGGTAGAGCAGTTCTTC.

The CDR3 DNA reads TGCGCCAGCAGCTTGGCCAACGGGGGCGAGCAGTACTTC. Translating gives CASSLANGGEQYF. The rearrangement uses TRBV5-1 and TRBJ2-7; tentatively, D is TRBD2 (6 bases). This CDR3 is 13 amino acids long. Germline V lookup: CDR1 SGHRS, CDR2 YFSETQ. Trimming pared 0 bases from V and 6 bases from J, leaving 10 bases between.

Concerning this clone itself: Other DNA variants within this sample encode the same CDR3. DNA of the CDR3: TGTGCCAGCAGTCAACGACCCAATGGTCAGCCCCAGCATTTT. It yields the protein CASSQRPNGQPQHF. The chain has TRBV27 and TRBJ1-5; D gene uncertain. Trimming shortened V by 5 bases and J by 6 bases, and 14 bases separated the two germline ends. Germline V CDR1 and CDR2: MNHEY, SMNVEV (reference sequence). CDR3 length: 14 residues.

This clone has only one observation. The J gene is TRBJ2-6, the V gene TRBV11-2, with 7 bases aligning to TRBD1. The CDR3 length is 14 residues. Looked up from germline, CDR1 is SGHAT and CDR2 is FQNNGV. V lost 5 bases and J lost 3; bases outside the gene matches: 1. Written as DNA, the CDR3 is TGTGCCAGCAGCGACAGGGTTGGGGCCAACGTCCTGACTTTC. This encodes CASSDRVGANVLTF.

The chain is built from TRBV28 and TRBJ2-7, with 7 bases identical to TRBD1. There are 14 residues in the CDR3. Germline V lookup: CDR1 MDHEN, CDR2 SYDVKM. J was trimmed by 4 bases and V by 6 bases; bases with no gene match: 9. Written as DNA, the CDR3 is TGTGCCAGCAGCCTCCGGGACAGACCTTACGAGCAGTACTTC. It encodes CASSLRDRPYEQYF.

The chain's CDR3 is CASSSGGGGTQYF. The CDR3, as DNA: TGTGCCAGCAGTTCCGGTGGGGGAGGTACGCAGTATTTT. This rearrangement joins TRBV11-2 to TRBJ2-3; maybe TRBD2 (6 bases). Trimming left V 6 bases short and J 8 bases short, with 15 bases between. The CDR3 is 13 residues long. CDR1 and CDR2 (germline): SGHAT, FQNNGV.

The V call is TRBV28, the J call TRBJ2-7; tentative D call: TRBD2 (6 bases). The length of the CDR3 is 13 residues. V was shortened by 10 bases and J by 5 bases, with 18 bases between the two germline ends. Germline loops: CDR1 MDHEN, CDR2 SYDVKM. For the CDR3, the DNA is TGTGCCATCGGGGGACTGCTAGAGGACGAGCAGTACTTC. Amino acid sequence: CAIGGLLEDEQYF.

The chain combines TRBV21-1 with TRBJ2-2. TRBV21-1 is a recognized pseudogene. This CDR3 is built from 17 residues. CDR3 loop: CASSPRAGLLNTGELFF. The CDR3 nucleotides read TGTGCCAGCAGCCCCCGGGCCGGGCTTCTGAACACCGGGGAGCTGTTTTTT.

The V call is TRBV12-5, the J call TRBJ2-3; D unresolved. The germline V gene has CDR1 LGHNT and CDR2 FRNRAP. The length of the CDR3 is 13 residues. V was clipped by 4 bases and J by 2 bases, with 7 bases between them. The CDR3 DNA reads TGTGCTAGTGGTTGGGCCAACACAGATACGCAGTATTTT. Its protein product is CASGWANTDTQYF.

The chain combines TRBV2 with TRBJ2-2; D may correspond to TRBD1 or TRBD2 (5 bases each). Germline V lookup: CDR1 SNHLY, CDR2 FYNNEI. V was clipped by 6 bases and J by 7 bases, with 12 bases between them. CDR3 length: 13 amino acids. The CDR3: CASREDIVGELFF. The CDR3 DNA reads TGTGCCAGCAGGGAGGACATAGTCGGGGAGCTGTTTTTT.

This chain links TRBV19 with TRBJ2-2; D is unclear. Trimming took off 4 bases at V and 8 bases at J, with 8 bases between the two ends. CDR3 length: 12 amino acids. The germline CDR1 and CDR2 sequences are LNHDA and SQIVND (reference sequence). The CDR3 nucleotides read TGTGCCAGTAGTACGCCCTGGGGGGAGCTGTTTTTT. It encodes CASSTPWGELFF.

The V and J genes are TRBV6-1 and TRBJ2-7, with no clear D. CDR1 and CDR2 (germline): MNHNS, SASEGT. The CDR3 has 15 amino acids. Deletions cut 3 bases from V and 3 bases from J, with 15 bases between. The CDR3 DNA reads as TGTGCCAGCAGTGAGCGGCCGGGCCAGAACTACGAGCAGTACTTC. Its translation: CASSERPGQNYEQYF.

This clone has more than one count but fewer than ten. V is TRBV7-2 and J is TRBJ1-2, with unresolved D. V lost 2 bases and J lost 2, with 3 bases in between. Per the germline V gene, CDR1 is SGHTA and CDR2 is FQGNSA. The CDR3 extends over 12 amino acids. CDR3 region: CASSLWNYGYTF. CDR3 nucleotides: TGTGCCAGCAGCTTATGGAACTATGGCTACACCTTC.

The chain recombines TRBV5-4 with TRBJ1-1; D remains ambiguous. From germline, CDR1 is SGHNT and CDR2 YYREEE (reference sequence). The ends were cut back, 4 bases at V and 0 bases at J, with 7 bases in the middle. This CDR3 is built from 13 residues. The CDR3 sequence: CASSARVNTEAFF. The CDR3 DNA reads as TGTGCCAGCAGCGCCCGGGTGAACACTGAAGCTTTCTTT.